This TCR beta chain is from a study of T cell responses to AZD1222 COVID-19 vaccine. Germline V lookup: CDR1 KGHDR, CDR2 SFDVKD. The CDR3 runs 13 residues. Trimming stripped 4 bases from V and 5 bases from J, with 7 bases between. The data were produced by immunoSEQ multiplex PCR, yet TCRdb's version contains in-frame clones alone and is incomplete. The table records over 95,000 clones, approximately 91% of them present only once. V gene TRBV24-1 combines with J gene TRBJ2-2; D is unresolved. Sequencing was performed on peripheral blood, taken on day 0 of AZD1222 vaccination. The receptor was isolated from an adult in good health. The CDR3 bases are TGTGCCACCAGTGACAGTCCAACCGGGGAGCTGTTTTTT. Its protein product is CATSDSPTGELFF.